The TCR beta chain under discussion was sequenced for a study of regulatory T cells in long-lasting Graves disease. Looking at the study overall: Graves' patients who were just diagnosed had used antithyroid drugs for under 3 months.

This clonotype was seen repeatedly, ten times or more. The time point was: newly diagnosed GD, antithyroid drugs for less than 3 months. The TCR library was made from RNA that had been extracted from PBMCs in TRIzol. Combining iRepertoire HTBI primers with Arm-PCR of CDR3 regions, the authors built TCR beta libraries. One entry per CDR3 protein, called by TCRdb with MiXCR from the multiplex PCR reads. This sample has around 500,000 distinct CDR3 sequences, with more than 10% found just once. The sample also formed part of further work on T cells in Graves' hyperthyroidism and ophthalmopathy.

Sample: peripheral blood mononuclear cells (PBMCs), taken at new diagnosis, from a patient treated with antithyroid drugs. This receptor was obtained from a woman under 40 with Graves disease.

The CDR3 nucleotides read TGCGCCAGCAGCTTGATTAGCGGGAGAGGCAATGAGCAGTTCTTC. It specifies CASSLISGRGNEQFF. The rearrangement joins TRBV5-1 to TRBJ2-1; 9 nucleotides match TRBD2. J gave up 6 bases and V 1 base, and 5 bases lay outside the gene matches. Germline values: CDR1 SGHRS, CDR2 YFSETQ. The CDR3 runs to 15 residues.